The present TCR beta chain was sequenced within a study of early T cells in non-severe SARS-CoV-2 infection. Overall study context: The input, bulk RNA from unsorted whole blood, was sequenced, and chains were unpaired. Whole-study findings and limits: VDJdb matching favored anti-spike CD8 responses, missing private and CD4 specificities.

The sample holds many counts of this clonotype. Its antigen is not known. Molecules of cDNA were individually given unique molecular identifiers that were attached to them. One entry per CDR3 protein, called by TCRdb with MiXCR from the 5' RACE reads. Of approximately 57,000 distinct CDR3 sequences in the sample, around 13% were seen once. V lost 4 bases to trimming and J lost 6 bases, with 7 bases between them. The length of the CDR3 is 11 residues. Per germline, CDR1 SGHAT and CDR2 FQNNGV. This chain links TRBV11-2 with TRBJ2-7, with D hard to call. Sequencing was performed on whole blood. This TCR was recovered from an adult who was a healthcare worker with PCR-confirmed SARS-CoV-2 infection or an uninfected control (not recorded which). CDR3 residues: CASSSPLEQYF. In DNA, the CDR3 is TGTGCCAGCAGCTCCCCCCTCGAGCAGTACTTC.